Listed below are T cell receptor beta chains from one sample, sequenced in a study of blood T cells in healthy people across ages. TCRdb redid the calling of the 5' RACE reads with MiXCR, one entry per CDR3 protein. In the table there are roughly 2 million distinct CDR3 sequences, roughly 50% of which are singletons. The specimen was blood. The receptors stem from a woman aged 35 to 49 in good health. The CDR3 runs from the conserved cysteine through the conserved F or W. Each record gives: J gene, V gene, D gene, clone size, CDR3 protein, CDR3 DNA. A D gene is named only where the DNA matches it firmly. Size values are once, few and many counts, or a class for expanded clones, and some rows have none.

j_gene: TRBJ2-3
v_gene: TRBV24-1
d_gene: NA
abundance: NA
CDR3aa: CAVGTATSTDTQYF
CDR3nt: TGTGCCGTCGGGACGGCTACTAGCACAGATACGCAGTATTTT

j_gene: TRBJ2-3
v_gene: TRBV14
d_gene: TRBD2
abundance: NA
CDR3aa: CASGQIGTSGKDTQYF
CDR3nt: TGTGCCAGCGGCCAAATAGGGACTAGTGGCAAAGATACGCAGTATTTT

j_gene: TRBJ2-5
v_gene: TRBV28
d_gene: NA
abundance: NA
CDR3aa: CASSTPSKETQYF
CDR3nt: TGTGCCAGCAGCACCCCTAGCAAGGAGACCCAGTACTTC

j_gene: TRBJ2-4
v_gene: TRBV19
d_gene: NA
abundance: NA
CDR3aa: CASSMSSLAKNIQYF
CDR3nt: TGTGCCAGTAGTATGTCCAGCCTAGCCAAAAACATTCAGTACTTC

j_gene: TRBJ2-3
v_gene: TRBV9
d_gene: NA
abundance: NA
CDR3aa: CASSVGTLRVDTQYF
CDR3nt: TGTGCCAGCAGCGTAGGCACTCTCCGAGTAGATACGCAGTATTTT

j_gene: TRBJ2-7
v_gene: TRBV6-5
d_gene: NA
abundance: NA
CDR3aa: CASSPTFGDEQYF
CDR3nt: TGTGCCAGCAGTCCTACGTTTGGGGACGAGCAGTACTTC

j_gene: TRBJ2-1
v_gene: TRBV20-1
d_gene: TRBD2
abundance: NA
CDR3aa: CSARDPSGGIDEQFF
CDR3nt: TGCAGTGCTAGAGATCCTAGCGGGGGTATCGATGAGCAGTTCTTC

j_gene: TRBJ1-2
v_gene: TRBV25-1
d_gene: NA
abundance: few
CDR3aa: CASSESINYGYTF
CDR3nt: TGTGCCAGCAGTGAAAGCATTAACTATGGCTACACCTTC

j_gene: TRBJ2-3
v_gene: TRBV27
d_gene: TRBD2
abundance: NA
CDR3aa: CARHNRTSGGNTDTQYF
CDR3nt: TGTGCCAGACATAATCGGACTAGCGGGGGTAACACAGATACGCAGTATTTT

j_gene: TRBJ2-5
v_gene: TRBV4-1
d_gene: TRBD1
abundance: few
CDR3aa: CASSQDPPQGAQETQYF
CDR3nt: TGCGCCAGCAGCCAAGATCCTCCTCAGGGGGCCCAAGAGACCCAGTACTTC

j_gene: TRBJ2-2
v_gene: TRBV7-2
d_gene: NA
abundance: few
CDR3aa: CASSLAPAITGELFF
CDR3nt: TGTGCCAGCAGCTTAGCGCCAGCTATCACCGGGGAGCTGTTTTTT

j_gene: TRBJ2-1
v_gene: TRBV4-1
d_gene: NA
abundance: NA
CDR3aa: CASSQIGLGSGYNEQFF
CDR3nt: TGCGCCAGCAGCCAGATCGGGTTGGGGAGCGGATACAATGAGCAGTTCTTC

j_gene: TRBJ2-5
v_gene: TRBV5-1
d_gene: TRBD1
abundance: NA
CDR3aa: CASSAGTARETQYF
CDR3nt: TGCGCCAGCAGCGCCGGGACAGCGAGAGAGACCCAGTACTTC

j_gene: TRBJ1-1
v_gene: TRBV2
d_gene: NA
abundance: NA
CDR3aa: CASSEMRGMRTEAFF
CDR3nt: TGTGCCAGCAGTGAAATGAGGGGGATGAGGACTGAAGCTTTCTTT

j_gene: TRBJ2-7
v_gene: TRBV4-2
d_gene: NA
abundance: NA
CDR3aa: CASSQAGGQGEQYF
CDR3nt: TGTGCCAGCAGCCAAGCAGGGGGGCAGGGGGAGCAGTACTTC

j_gene: TRBJ1-2
v_gene: TRBV28
d_gene: NA
abundance: NA
CDR3aa: CASSLLHGGAAYGYTF
CDR3nt: TGTGCCAGCAGTTTATTGCACGGAGGGGCAGCCTATGGCTACACCTTC

j_gene: TRBJ2-7
v_gene: TRBV4-2
d_gene: TRBD2
abundance: NA
CDR3aa: CASSLSGANSYEQYF
CDR3nt: TGTGCCAGCAGCCTTAGCGGGGCGAACTCCTACGAGCAGTACTTC

j_gene: TRBJ2-3
v_gene: TRBV28
d_gene: TRBD1
abundance: few
CDR3aa: CASSSWTGRTPSTDTQYF
CDR3nt: TGTGCCAGCAGTTCCTGGACAGGTCGAACACCTAGCACAGATACGCAGTATTTT

j_gene: TRBJ2-1
v_gene: TRBV28
d_gene: NA
abundance: NA
CDR3aa: CASSWLGNEQFF
CDR3nt: TGTGCCAGCAGTTGGTTAGGGAATGAGCAGTTCTTC

j_gene: TRBJ2-1
v_gene: TRBV28
d_gene: NA
abundance: NA
CDR3aa: CASSFPPTVSSYNEQFF
CDR3nt: TGTGCCAGCAGTTTCCCCCCGACAGTCAGCTCCTACAATGAGCAGTTCTTC

j_gene: TRBJ1-1
v_gene: TRBV6-2/TRBV6-3
d_gene: NA
abundance: NA
CDR3aa: CASQIKGNTEAFF
CDR3nt: TGTGCCAGCCAGATAAAGGGGAACACTGAAGCTTTCTTT

j_gene: TRBJ1-5
v_gene: TRBV28
d_gene: NA
abundance: NA
CDR3aa: CASIREESSNQPQHF
CDR3nt: TGTGCCAGCATTAGGGAAGAGAGCAGCAATCAGCCCCAGCATTTT

j_gene: TRBJ2-3
v_gene: TRBV12-3/TRBV12-4
d_gene: NA
abundance: NA
CDR3aa: CASSLQGIRTDTQYF
CDR3nt: TGTGCCAGCAGTCTACAGGGAATTCGCACAGATACGCAGTATTTT

j_gene: TRBJ1-5
v_gene: TRBV2
d_gene: TRBD1
abundance: many
CDR3aa: CASSEGDRGNQPQHF
CDR3nt: TGTGCCAGCAGTGAAGGGGACAGGGGGAATCAGCCCCAGCATTTT

j_gene: TRBJ2-1
v_gene: TRBV5-1
d_gene: TRBD1
abundance: few
CDR3aa: CASSATTGDNEQFF
CDR3nt: TGCGCCAGCAGCGCCACGACAGGGGACAATGAGCAGTTCTTC

j_gene: TRBJ2-5
v_gene: TRBV7-9
d_gene: NA
abundance: NA
CDR3aa: CASAVTEGQETQYF
CDR3nt: TGTGCCAGCGCAGTAACGGAGGGCCAGGAGACCCAGTACTTC

j_gene: TRBJ2-5
v_gene: TRBV29-1
d_gene: TRBD2
abundance: many
CDR3aa: CSVDLGRGETQYF
CDR3nt: TGCAGCGTTGACCTAGGGCGGGGGGAGACCCAGTACTTC

j_gene: TRBJ1-1
v_gene: TRBV7-2
d_gene: NA
abundance: NA
CDR3aa: CASSPAAASRGNTEAFF
CDR3nt: TGTGCCAGCAGCCCGGCCGCGGCGAGCAGGGGGAACACTGAAGCTTTCTTT

j_gene: TRBJ2-6
v_gene: TRBV9
d_gene: NA
abundance: few
CDR3aa: CASSVALIRAGANVLTF
CDR3nt: TGTGCCAGCAGCGTAGCTCTTATCCGGGCTGGGGCCAACGTCCTGACTTTC

j_gene: TRBJ2-7
v_gene: TRBV18
d_gene: TRBD2
abundance: NA
CDR3aa: CASSPGGAGMEQYF
CDR3nt: TGTGCCAGCTCACCCGGGGGGGCCGGAATGGAGCAGTACTTC

j_gene: TRBJ2-5
v_gene: TRBV24-1
d_gene: TRBD2
abundance: NA
CDR3aa: CATSDTSGAMHEQYF
CDR3nt: TGTGCCACCAGTGATACTAGCGGGGCAATGCATGAGCAGTACTTC

j_gene: TRBJ2-7
v_gene: TRBV11-1
d_gene: TRBD1
abundance: few
CDR3aa: CASSLHGTVEQYF
CDR3nt: TGTGCCAGCAGCTTACACGGGACAGTCGAGCAGTACTTC

j_gene: TRBJ2-5
v_gene: TRBV6-1
d_gene: NA
abundance: NA
CDR3aa: CASHQTEGRTYLGEQYF
CDR3nt: TGTGCCAGCCACCAAACCGAAGGACGGACCTATTTGGGGGAGCAGTACTTC

j_gene: TRBJ2-3
v_gene: TRBV15
d_gene: NA
abundance: NA
CDR3aa: CATRRSMGGTDTQYF
CDR3nt: TGTGCCACCAGGCGGAGTATGGGGGGCACAGATACGCAGTATTTT

j_gene: TRBJ2-6
v_gene: TRBV3-1
d_gene: TRBD1
abundance: NA
CDR3aa: CASSQGFRGPSGANVLTF
CDR3nt: TGTGCCAGCAGCCAAGGTTTCAGGGGGCCCTCTGGGGCCAACGTCCTGACTTTC

j_gene: TRBJ2-5
v_gene: TRBV7-2
d_gene: TRBD1
abundance: few
CDR3aa: CASSAPSQGALLNMETQYF
CDR3nt: TGTGCCAGCAGCGCGCCGTCACAGGGGGCTCTTCTTAATATGGAGACCCAGTACTTC

j_gene: TRBJ2-5
v_gene: TRBV7-2
d_gene: NA
abundance: NA
CDR3aa: CASSPKILAPQETQYF
CDR3nt: TGTGCCAGCAGCCCTAAAATTCTAGCCCCCCAAGAGACCCAGTACTTC

j_gene: TRBJ2-3
v_gene: TRBV5-4
d_gene: NA
abundance: NA
CDR3aa: CASSSNPGTDTQYF
CDR3nt: TGTGCCAGCAGCTCCAACCCTGGCACAGATACGCAGTATTTT

j_gene: TRBJ2-7
v_gene: TRBV4-3
d_gene: NA
abundance: few
CDR3aa: CASSQDRQLSYEQYF
CDR3nt: TGCGCCAGCAGCCAAGATAGACAGCTCTCCTACGAGCAGTACTTC

j_gene: TRBJ2-3
v_gene: TRBV20-1
d_gene: NA
abundance: NA
CDR3aa: CSASTHTNTDTQYF
CDR3nt: TGCAGTGCTAGTACCCACACGAACACAGATACGCAGTATTTT

j_gene: TRBJ2-7
v_gene: TRBV5-1
d_gene: NA
abundance: NA
CDR3aa: CASSLAHVNNEQYF
CDR3nt: TGCGCCAGCAGCTTGGCACACGTCAACAATGAGCAGTACTTC

j_gene: TRBJ2-3
v_gene: TRBV24-1
d_gene: TRBD1
abundance: NA
CDR3aa: CATSPRGDTQYF
CDR3nt: TGTGCCACCAGTCCCAGGGGGGATACGCAGTATTTT

j_gene: TRBJ2-7
v_gene: TRBV20-1
d_gene: NA
abundance: NA
CDR3aa: CSAQTTGLWNEQYF
CDR3nt: TGCAGTGCTCAAACTACAGGGCTCTGGAACGAGCAGTACTTC

j_gene: TRBJ2-4
v_gene: TRBV10-1
d_gene: TRBD2
abundance: NA
CDR3aa: CASSDWTSEYF
CDR3nt: TGCGCCAGCAGTGATTGGACTAGTGAGTACTTC

j_gene: TRBJ2-5
v_gene: TRBV20-1
d_gene: NA
abundance: NA
CDR3aa: CSAGGLAETQYF
CDR3nt: TGCAGTGCTGGAGGGCTAGCTGAGACCCAGTACTTC